These 25 T cell receptor beta chains were sequenced from one sample in a study of human T cells and chemical hapten exposure. TCRdb fed the RACE reads into MiXCR, producing one record per CDR3 protein. The sample lists about 120,000 distinct CDR3 sequences, 11% seen once, with 2% to 2.5% in the top ten. This sample's time point: patch test 3, about 24 weeks after DPC sensitization. Specified treatment: therapeutic diphenylcyclopropenone sensitization with weekly scalp DPC. The specimen was whole blood, collected in connection with sensitization to the hapten diphenylcyclopropenone (DPC). Source of these receptors: a woman in her forties or fifties with alopecia areata. Some clones in this sample may be carry-over from other donors' samples.

This clonotype turned up a few times. This rearrangement joins TRBV5-1 to TRBJ2-5, with 7 bases lining up with TRBD1. V lost 0 bases, J lost 6 bases, and 5 bases stayed unmatched. In germline, CDR1 is SGHRS, CDR2 YFSETQ. The CDR3 totals 14 residues. The CDR3 DNA reads as TGCGCCAGCAGCTTGGGACAGGGTACCAAGACCCAGTACTTC. Translated: CASSLGQGTKTQYF.

This clonotype showed up many times. The chain links TRBV9 to TRBJ2-3; 14 nucleotides match TRBD2. Germline values: CDR1 SGDLS, CDR2 YYNGEE. The CDR3 sequence is 16 residues long. V lost 0 bases to trimming and J lost 8 bases; unmatched junction nucleotides: 5. The CDR3, as DNA: TGTGCCAGCAGCGTAGGGAAAGGACTAGCGGGAGGTACGCAGTATTTT. Translating it yields CASSVGKGLAGGTQYF.

The CDR3 DNA reads as TGTGCCAGCAGCTTAGGATCTAGCGGACTCACCGGGGAGCTGTTTTTT. Its protein is CASSLGSSGLTGELFF. The chain joins TRBV7-9 to TRBJ2-2, with 7 bases fitting TRBD2. CDR1 and CDR2 from the germline V gene are SEHNR and FQNEAQ (reference sequence). The CDR3 is made up of 16 amino acids. Trimming at V came to 1 base and at J to 4 bases, leaving 6 bases not matched to a gene.

This clonotype appeared many times. J is TRBJ2-4 and V is TRBV28; a weak D match, TRBD1 (6 bases). Deletions cut 2 bases from V and 6 bases from J, with 11 bases between. The CDR3 has 14 amino acids. Germline V gene sequence: CDR1 MDHEN, CDR2 SYDVKM. CDR3 sequence: CASSLQGRVNIQYF. The CDR3 nucleotides read TGTGCCAGCAGTTTACAGGGGCGAGTAAACATTCAGTACTTC. The complete variable domain, with remaining parts taken from reference TRBV28 and TRBJ2-4, reads DVKVTQSSRYLVKRTGEKVFLECVQDMDHENMFWYRQDPGLGLRLIYFSYDVKMKEKGDIPEGYSVSREKKERFSLILESASTNQTSMYLCASSLQGRVNIQYFGAGTRLSVL.

The CDR3 reads CASSRQNSGNTIYF. CDR3 DNA sequence: TGTGCCAGCAGCCGACAGAACTCTGGAAACACCATATATTTT. The chain couples TRBV4-2 to TRBJ1-3, with a possible D match to TRBD1 (5 bases). V dropped 4 bases and J dropped 0 bases, with 7 bases sitting between them. Germline V CDR1 and CDR2: LGHNA, YNFKEQ. The CDR3 contains 14 residues.

This clonotype was observed a few times. The chain recombines TRBV6-1 with TRBJ2-1, with 11 bases fitting TRBD2. Germline values: CDR1 MNHNS, CDR2 SASEGT. The CDR3 spans 15 residues. V lost 5 bases, J lost 5 bases, and 5 bases stayed unmatched. The CDR3 sequence is CASSPTSGANNEQFF. CDR3 in DNA: TGTGCCAGCAGTCCGACTAGCGGGGCCAACAATGAGCAGTTCTTC.

This clonotype was found a few times. The gene calls are TRBV20-1 and TRBJ2-3, with D possibly matching TRBD2 (5 bases). CDR3 length: 13 residues. V gave up 6 bases and J gave up 1 base, with 11 bases separating them. Per the germline V gene, CDR1 is DFQATT and CDR2 is SNEGSKA (reference sequence). The DNA of the CDR3 is TGCAGTGCCCCGGACTTTCGCACAGATACGCAGTATTTT. This sequence encodes CSAPDFRTDTQYF.

Only a few counts were recorded for this clonotype. For the CDR3, the DNA is TGCGCCAGCAGCCAAGAGATGGGACACGACACTGAAGCTTTCTTT. Residues: CASSQEMGHDTEAFF. V is TRBV4-3 and J is TRBJ1-1, with D maybe TRBD1 (6 bases). V was pared by 0 bases and J by 3 bases, with 11 bases between. Germline CDR1 and CDR2: LGHNA and YSLEER. The CDR3 is made up of 15 amino acids.

Ten or more counts support this clonotype. The genes are TRBV5-5 and TRBJ2-1; the match to TRBD1 covers 7 bases. In germline, CDR1 is SGHKS, CDR2 YYEKEE (reference sequence). V was pared by 2 bases and J by 10 bases, with 3 bases of the junction left unmatched. This CDR3 has 12 residues. The CDR3 loop is CASSFTGEEQFF. The CDR3 DNA follows: TGTGCCAGCAGCTTCACAGGGGAGGAGCAGTTCTTC.

This chain connects TRBV18 to TRBJ2-3, with D possibly TRBD2 on 5 matching bases. The CDR3 is made up of 15 amino acids. Per the germline V gene, CDR1 is KGHSH and CDR2 is LQKENI. V lost 5 bases, J lost 4 bases, and 16 bases lay in between. For the CDR3, the DNA is TGTGCCAGCTCAGCGGACTCAACCGTCGCAGATACGCAGTATTTT. It encodes CASSADSTVADTQYF.

J is TRBJ2-3 and V is TRBV29-1; TRBD1 agrees at 9 bases. V was pared by 4 bases and J by 3 bases, with 5 bases of the junction left unmatched. Germline lookup yields CDR1 SQVTM and CDR2 ANQGSEA. The CDR3 covers 14 residues. The CDR3 DNA is TGCAGCGTTGCCGGGACAGGGTTAACAGATACGCAGTATTTT. Translated: CSVAGTGLTDTQYF.

This clonotype was observed a handful of times. The V gene is TRBV28, the J gene TRBJ2-5; D is unclear. CDR1 MDHEN and CDR2 SYDVKM come from the germline V gene. Trimming removed 7 bases from V and 1 base from J, with 13 bases in between. The CDR3 is 14 amino acids. The CDR3 sequence: CASTLSGFQETQYF. In DNA, the CDR3 is TGTGCCAGCACCCTTTCGGGCTTCCAAGAGACCCAGTACTTC.

A few counts support this clonotype. The chain has TRBV12-3 or TRBV12-4 and TRBJ1-5; D unresolved. Trimming shortened V by 8 bases and J by 5 bases, and 10 bases separated the two germline ends. The CDR3 contains 12 residues. The CDR3 DNA is TGTGCCAGCTCCCCCTTCCATCAGCCCCAGCATTTT. Protein product: CASSPFHQPQHF.

CDR3 sequence (DNA): TGTGCCAGCAGCGCCGGGGATTTAGTGGCCAAAAACATTCAGTACTTC. Amino acid sequence: CASSAGDLVAKNIQYF. The chain recombines TRBV7-8 with TRBJ2-4, with D possibly matching TRBD2 (5 bases). This CDR3 region has 16 residues. V lost 5 bases, J lost 1 base, and 15 bases lay in between. Germline CDR1 reads SGHVS; CDR2 reads FQNEAQ.

In its sample, this clonotype was seen a few times. The chain couples TRBV7-9 to TRBJ2-3; D is unresolved. This CDR3 spans 13 amino acids. Trimming shortened V by 0 bases and J by 4 bases, and 5 bases separated the two germline ends. Per the germline V gene, CDR1 is SEHNR and CDR2 is FQNEAQ (reference sequence). The CDR3 sequence: CASSLALSDTQYF. The CDR3 DNA reads TGTGCCAGCAGCTTAGCCCTTTCAGATACGCAGTATTTT.

J is TRBJ1-4 and V is TRBV10-3, with no clear D. Trimming took off 0 bases at V and 3 bases at J, with 5 bases between the two ends. Germline V gene lookup returns CDR1 ENHRY and CDR2 SYGVKD. The CDR3 has 14 amino acids. The CDR3 DNA reads as TGTGCCATCAGTGAGTCTCTACCTAATGAAAAACTGTTTTTT. This codes for CAISESLPNEKLFF.

The chain employs TRBV6-5 and TRBJ2-7; 9 bases map to TRBD1. Germline CDR1 reads MNHEY; CDR2 reads SVGAGI. The V gene end was trimmed by 2 bases and the J gene end by 2 bases; junction bases not matched to a gene: 4. The CDR3 has 15 residues. DNA of the CDR3: TGTGCCAGCAGTTACCGGGGACAGGGCACCTACGAGCAGTACTTC. Protein: CASSYRGQGTYEQYF.

The genes are TRBV6-1 and TRBJ1-1, with D perhaps matching TRBD1 (5 bases). From germline, CDR1 is MNHNS and CDR2 SASEGT. Trimming left V 4 bases short and J 6 bases short, with 9 bases between. The CDR3 covers 12 residues. The CDR3, as DNA: TGTGCCAGCAGTGCAGGGCCGGCTGAAGCTTTCTTT. The encoded protein is CASSAGPAEAFF.

Only a few counts were recorded for this clonotype. The chain has TRBV28 and TRBJ1-2; the match to TRBD1 covers 8 bases. V dropped 4 bases and J dropped 3; count of bases not matched to a gene: 7. Germline lookup yields CDR1 MDHEN and CDR2 SYDVKM. The CDR3 is 15 amino acids. In DNA, the CDR3 is TGTGCCAGCAGTTCCCCCGGACAGGGACACTATGGCTACACCTTC. Translated: CASSSPGQGHYGYTF.

In its sample, this clonotype was seen a few times. The rearrangement joins TRBV6-1 to TRBJ1-1, with 7 bases that match TRBD1. Looked up from germline, CDR1 is MNHNS and CDR2 is SASEGT. The CDR3 has 14 amino acids. V lost 7 bases and J lost 2; bases outside the gene matches: 7. The chain's CDR3 is CASTKPGGNTEAFF. The DNA of the CDR3 is TGTGCCAGCACCAAGCCAGGGGGTAACACTGAAGCTTTCTTT.

This clonotype was observed a handful of times. The V and J genes are TRBV20-1 and TRBJ1-1, with D possibly matching TRBD1 (5 bases). CDR3 length: 15 amino acids. The germline CDR1 and CDR2 sequences are DFQATT and SNEGSKA (reference sequence). The ends were cut back, 2 bases at V and 0 bases at J, with 13 bases in the middle. The CDR3 sequence: CSARSPTDLNTEAFF. The CDR3 DNA sequence: TGCAGTGCTAGATCCCCGACAGATTTGAACACTGAAGCTTTCTTT.

Many counts were recorded for this clonotype. V is TRBV5-6 and J is TRBJ2-1; D gene unclear. Per the germline V gene, CDR1 is SGHDT and CDR2 is YYEEEE. The CDR3 is 12 amino acids. Trimming pared 0 bases from V and 9 bases from J, leaving 7 bases between. Here the CDR3 DNA reads TGTGCCAGCAGCTTGGTCGACACTGAGCAGTTCTTC. As protein: CASSLVDTEQFF.

This clonotype has more than one count but fewer than ten. V and J are TRBV18 and TRBJ1-2; TRBD1 agrees at 7 bases. The CDR3 is made up of 16 amino acids. Germline-derived CDR1 and CDR2 are KGHSH and LQKENI. Unmatched junction bases numbered 8, after V lost 0 bases and J lost 4 bases. In nucleotides, the CDR3 is TGTGCCAGCTCACCACCGGGGCCAGGGGGTCTCTATGGCTACACCTTC. It specifies CASSPPGPGGLYGYTF.

The V gene is TRBV7-6, the J gene TRBJ1-4; 8 bases map to TRBD1. The CDR3 contains 16 residues. After removal of 3 bases from V and 8 bases from J, the junction contained 11 bases not matched to a gene. Germline V lookup: CDR1 SGHVS, CDR2 FNYEAQ. CDR3 residues: CASSFGQGRSGEKLFF. CDR3 DNA sequence: TGTGCCAGCAGCTTCGGACAGGGAAGGTCGGGAGAAAAACTGTTTTTT.

About this clonotype: Just one base apart from a much larger clone, this may be a read error. CDR3 region: CASSVGGTSTHTQYF. CDR3 bases: TGCGCCAGCAGTGTCGGGGGGACTAGCACACATACGCAGTATTTT. This chain uses TRBV5-1 with TRBJ2-3, with 9 bases lining up with TRBD2. The CDR3 has 15 amino acids. CDR1 and CDR2 from the germline V gene are SGHRS and YFSETQ.